This paragraph covers one T cell receptor beta chain sequence. The antigen remains undetermined. The CDR3 is 13 residues long. The germline V and J ends were trimmed by 1 base and 5 bases, with 8 bases remaining between them. Germline V gene sequence: CDR1 SEHNR, CDR2 FQNEAQ (reference sequence). This sample was included in a study of cytomegalovirus exposure and HLA in healthy donors. General study points: The classifier reportedly diagnosed cytomegalovirus status with high sensitivity and specificity. No immune exposure information besides CMV serostatus was available.

The PCR used 60 Vbeta and 13 Jbeta primers. Some clones are missing from TCRdb's copy, which holds only in-frame ones; the method was immunoSEQ multiplex PCR. The sample lists some 90,000 clones, about three quarters occurring once. The sample comprised PBMCs. The chain has TRBV7-9 and TRBJ1-1, with D hard to call. The TCR originated in a boy younger than 18 in good health and CMV-seronegative. The CDR3 sequence is CASSLGGSTEAFF. The CDR3 bases are TGTGCCAGCAGCTTAGGAGGGAGTACTGAAGCTTTCTTT.